The 28 T cell receptor beta chains below all came from one sample that was sequenced in a study of shared clonotypes between healthy human individuals. Assay used: immunoSEQ multiplex PCR; TCRdb lists only in-frame clones, some missing. The data hold under 1,100,000 clones, with around 74% observed a single time. Material for sequencing was memory CD4+ T cells sorted from blood. The sample's subset: CD45RA-negative fraction. Receptor source: a man aged 18 to 29 in good health.

This sequence joins TRBV30 and TRBJ2-4, with a weak D call TRBD2 (7 bases). The CDR3 runs 14 residues. V lost 2 bases to trimming and J lost 3 bases, with 11 bases between them. The V gene's germline CDR1 is GTSNPN and CDR2 SVGIG (reference sequence). The CDR3 DNA follows: TGTGCCTGGAGTCTAGGGGGGGTCAAAAACATTCAGTACTTC. Translation gives CAWSLGGVKNIQYF.

A few counts support this clone. The chain links TRBV28 to TRBJ1-1; D not certain. This CDR3 is 12 amino acids long. From germline, CDR1 is MDHEN and CDR2 SYDVKM. V lost 1 base and J lost 4, with 4 bases in between. This chain's CDR3 is CASSLLATEAFF. CDR3 DNA: TGTGCCAGCAGTTTATTAGCCACTGAAGCTTTCTTT. Full variable domain (rest looked up from reference TRBV28 and TRBJ1-1): DVKVTQSSRYLVKRTGEKVFLECVQDMDHENMFWYRQDPGLGLRLIYFSYDVKMKEKGDIPEGYSVSREKKERFSLILESASTNQTSMYLCASSLLATEAFFGQGTRLTVV.

V usage is TRBV11-2 and J usage is TRBJ2-6; no definite D call. Germline loops: CDR1 SGHAT, CDR2 FQNNGV. V gave up 1 base and J gave up 0 bases, with 16 bases separating them. CDR3 length equals 19 residues. The CDR3 coding sequence is TGTGCCAGCAGCTTAGGCCGGGCAAGCTCGGGCTCTGGGGCCAACGTCCTGACTTTC. Its protein product is CASSLGRASSGSGANVLTF.

This clone was detected a few times. This sequence joins TRBV10-1 and TRBJ2-1; D perhaps matches TRBD2 (5 bases). Germline CDR1 reads WNHNN; CDR2 reads SYGVQD (reference sequence). The CDR3 has 14 residues. Trimming removed 4 bases from V and 5 bases from J, with 12 bases in between. CDR3 protein: CASSAREKNNEQFF. DNA of the CDR3: TGCGCCAGCAGTGCGAGGGAAAAGAACAATGAGCAGTTCTTC.

The chain is built from TRBV2 and TRBJ2-7, with 10 nucleotides matching TRBD2. Germline loops: CDR1 SNHLY, CDR2 FYNNEI. The junction had 4 bases not matched to a gene; V was cut back by 7 bases and J by 4 bases. This CDR3 comprises 13 residues. In nucleotides, the CDR3 is TGTGCCAGCACCGATAGCGGGAGGTACGAGCAGTACTTC. It translates to CASTDSGRYEQYF.

Ten or more counts support this clone. The V call is TRBV6-6, the J call TRBJ1-3; TRBD1 agrees at 8 bases. V was clipped by 6 bases and J by 5 bases; unmatched bases: 12. The CDR3 length is 16 residues. CDR1 and CDR2 (germline): MNHNY, SVGAGI (reference sequence). CDR3 sequence: CASRLTTGGTRNTIYF. CDR3 bases: TGTGCCAGCAGGCTTACAACAGGGGGAACTAGAAACACCATATATTTT.

The rearrangement joins TRBV6-1 to TRBJ1-4; weak D call: TRBD1 (6 bases). Trimming removed 3 bases from V and 7 bases from J, with 18 bases in between. The CDR3 spans 16 residues. CDR1 is MNHNS, CDR2 SASEGT, per germline. The CDR3 sequence is CASSDWTEPQGEKLFF. CDR3 DNA: TGTGCCAGCAGTGACTGGACAGAACCACAGGGTGAAAAACTGTTTTTT.

The chain combines TRBV11-1 with TRBJ2-1; tentatively, D is TRBD2 (5 bases). This CDR3 has 14 residues. Looked up from germline, CDR1 is SGHAT and CDR2 is FQDESV (reference sequence). Deletions cut 5 bases from V and 8 bases from J, with 16 bases between. This CDR3 is CASSPSGNRHEQFF. The CDR3, as DNA: TGTGCCAGCAGCCCCTCGGGGAATAGGCATGAGCAGTTCTTC. Based on the CDR3 plus reference TRBV11-1 and TRBJ2-1, the full variable domain is EAEVAQSPRYKITEKSQAVAFWCDPISGHATLYWYRQILGQGPELLVQFQDESVVDDSQLPKDRFSAERLKGVDSTLKIQPAELGDSAMYLCASSPSGNRHEQFFGPGTRLTVL.

The rearrangement joins TRBV6-8 to TRBJ1-2; 12 positions agree with TRBD1. Trimming cost V 5 bases and J 6 bases; bases outside gene matches: 4. The CDR3 has 14 residues. Germline loops: CDR1 MNHGY, CDR2 SAAAGT. Here the CDR3 reads CASSKGTGGHGYTF. DNA of the CDR3: TGTGCCAGCAGTAAGGGGACAGGGGGCCATGGCTACACCTTC.

The rearrangement links TRBV2 to TRBJ2-6; the match to TRBD1 covers 7 bases. CDR3 length: 20 residues. J was trimmed by 0 bases and V by 1 base; bases with no gene match: 12. Looked up from germline, CDR1 is SNHLY and CDR2 is FYNNEI. The CDR3 is CASSEGLGQSLFSGANVLTF. CDR3 coding DNA: TGTGCCAGCAGTGAAGGATTGGGACAGAGCCTCTTCTCTGGGGCCAACGTCCTGACTTTC.

The chain carries TRBV5-1 and TRBJ2-5; 14 positions match TRBD2. Germline V gives CDR1 SGHRS, CDR2 YFSETQ. V was clipped by 3 bases and J by 4 bases; unmatched bases: 5. The CDR3 has 16 amino acids. DNA of the CDR3: TGCGCCAGCAGCTCGACTAGCGGGAGGGCCGGAGAGACCCAGTACTTC. Translating it yields CASSSTSGRAGETQYF. Full variable domain (outside the CDR3, taken from reference TRBV5-1 and TRBJ2-5): KAGVTQTPRYLIKTRGQQVTLSCSPISGHRSVSWYQQTPGQGLQFLFEYFSETQRNKGNFPGRFSGRQFSNSRSEMNVSTLELGDSALYLCASSSTSGRAGETQYFGPGTRLLVL.

J is TRBJ2-5 and V is TRBV5-6; D unclear. CDR1 and CDR2 from the germline V gene are SGHDT and YYEEEE. V was clipped by 3 bases and J by 4 bases, with 10 bases between them. The CDR3 is made up of 13 amino acids. Written as DNA, the CDR3 is TGTGCCAGCAGCTCCACAGTCGCAGAGACCCAGTACTTC. It codes for CASSSTVAETQYF.

The sample holds a few counts of this clone. V usage is TRBV14 and J usage is TRBJ2-3; TRBD2 is a possible D gene (6 bases). CDR3 length: 17 amino acids. Between the trimmed V and J ends, which lost 4 bases and 4 bases, there was a span of 21 bases. Germline V gene lookup returns CDR1 SGHDN and CDR2 FVKESK. The CDR3 nucleotides read TGTGCCAGCAGCCCTACCCTACTAGCCGGATTTGCAGATACGCAGTATTTT. Its translation: CASSPTLLAGFADTQYF. Combining the CDR3 with reference TRBV14 and TRBJ2-3 gives the whole variable domain EAGVTQFPSHSVIEKGQTVTLRCDPISGHDNLYWYRRVMGKEIKFLLHFVKESKQDESGMPNNRFLAERTGGTYSTLKVQPAELEDSGVYFCASSPTLLAGFADTQYFGPGTRLTVL.

The V and J genes are TRBV7-2 and TRBJ2-7; 10 nucleotides align to TRBD1. The CDR3 extends over 14 amino acids. V trimming: 6 bases; J trimming: 0 bases; junction bases outside the gene matches: 2. In germline, CDR1 is SGHTA, CDR2 FQGNSA. The CDR3 region has the DNA TGTGCCAGCAGTCGACAGGGGGCCTCCTACGAGCAGTACTTC. It encodes CASSRQGASYEQYF.

V usage is TRBV15 and J usage is TRBJ2-3; D gene uncertain. The CDR3 loop spans 18 amino acids. CDR1 and CDR2 (germline): LNHNV, YYDKDF (reference sequence). V gave up 0 bases and J gave up 3 bases, with 19 bases separating them. CDR3 in DNA: TGTGCCACCAGCAGAGATGGTCTCTTGATACTCCAGACAGATACGCAGTATTTT. This translates into CATSRDGLLILQTDTQYF.

The table lists this clone with a count of one. The chain couples TRBV18 to TRBJ2-4, with D uncertain. V dropped 3 bases and J dropped 9 bases, with 6 bases sitting between them. The CDR3 is 11 residues long. The V gene's germline CDR1 is KGHSH and CDR2 LQKENI. Written as DNA, the CDR3 is TGTGCCAGCTCACCCGAAACCATTCAGTACTTC. Amino acid sequence: CASSPETIQYF. The full variable domain, its missing parts supplied by reference TRBV18 and TRBJ2-4, is NAGVMQNPRHLVRRRGQEARLRCSPMKGHSHVYWYRQLPEEGLKFMVYLQKENIIDESGMPKERFSAEFPKEGPSILRIQQVVRGDSAAYFCASSPETIQYFGAGTRLSVL.

The genes are TRBV7-2 and TRBJ1-4, with a weak D call TRBD1 (5 bases). Trimming took 1 base from V and 4 from J, leaving 10 bases between them. The CDR3 is 15 residues long. Germline CDR1 SGHTA, CDR2 FQGNSA. CDR3 sequence: CASSLVGGINEKLFF. The CDR3 DNA sequence: TGTGCCAGCAGCTTAGTTGGGGGTATTAATGAAAAACTGTTTTTT.

V gene TRBV2 combines with J gene TRBJ1-5, with D unresolved. The CDR3 is made up of 15 amino acids. Germline V gene lookup returns CDR1 SNHLY and CDR2 FYNNEI. Trimming stripped 3 bases from V and 1 base from J, with 10 bases between. The CDR3 here is CASSDWARSNQPQHF. CDR3 DNA sequence: TGTGCCAGCAGTGATTGGGCACGGAGCAATCAGCCCCAGCATTTT.

This chain links TRBV6-5 with TRBJ2-7; no reliable D call. Trimming removed 4 bases at V and 3 bases at J, with 10 bases between. The CDR3 is made up of 13 amino acids. Germline lookup yields CDR1 MNHEY and CDR2 SVGAGI. The CDR3 nucleotides read TGTGCCAGCAGTTCGATCGTCAACTACGAGCAGTACTTC. Its translation: CASSSIVNYEQYF.

V usage is TRBV5-1 and J usage is TRBJ2-7, with D unclear. CDR3 length: 16 amino acids. Germline assignment: CDR1 SGHRS and CDR2 YFSETQ. V was trimmed by 2 bases and J by 0 bases, leaving 15 bases between them. CDR3 loop: CASSFKGAMSSYEQYF. The CDR3 DNA reads TGCGCCAGCAGCTTTAAAGGCGCCATGAGCTCCTACGAGCAGTACTTC.

The J gene is TRBJ2-7, the V gene TRBV29-1; D ambiguous. Germline-derived CDR1 and CDR2 are SQVTM and ANQGSEA. CDR3 size: 13 residues. V shed 0 bases and J shed 3 bases, with 9 bases lying between them. The CDR3 is CSVEDFTGYEQYF. In DNA, the CDR3 is TGCAGCGTTGAAGATTTCACCGGCTACGAGCAGTACTTC.

The genes are TRBV6-6 and TRBJ2-7; 8 positions agree with TRBD2. Germline CDR1 reads MNHNY; CDR2 reads SVGAGI (reference sequence). Trimming removed 5 bases from V and 1 base from J; junction bases left unmatched: 10. The CDR3 is 16 residues long. The CDR3 nucleotides read TGTGCCAGCAGTAACCCCGGGACTAGTAGGTCCTACGAGCAGTACTTC. Its translation is CASSNPGTSRSYEQYF.

This clone was observed a handful of times. The chain employs TRBV29-1 and TRBJ1-4, with D unresolved. V lost 7 bases to trimming and J lost 5 bases, with 11 bases between them. Germline V CDR1 and CDR2: SQVTM, ANQGSEA. The CDR3 is made up of 12 amino acids. The CDR3 DNA sequence: TGCAGCGCCCAAGTAAACAATGAAAAACTGTTTTTT. Translating gives CSAQVNNEKLFF.

This clone came up many times. This chain uses TRBV6-6 with TRBJ2-5; 8 bases line up with TRBD2. With 5 bases clipped from V and 5 bases from J, the junction kept 10 bases outside the gene matches. Germline V gene sequence: CDR1 MNHNY, CDR2 SVGAGI (reference sequence). The CDR3 covers 15 residues. CDR3 amino acids: CASSRGGATGETQYF. CDR3 nucleotides: TGTGCCAGCAGTCGGGGGGGAGCCACAGGGGAGACCCAGTACTTC.

J is TRBJ2-7 and V is TRBV4-1; TRBD2 is a possible D gene (6 bases). The CDR3 sequence is 13 residues long. Trimming took off 4 bases at V and 4 bases at J, with 11 bases between the two ends. The germline V gene has CDR1 MGHRA and CDR2 YSYEKL. The CDR3 sequence: CASSRGGEYEQYF. In DNA, the CDR3 is TGCGCCAGCAGCCGCGGAGGGGAGTACGAGCAGTACTTC.

The chain is built from TRBV19 and TRBJ2-7; tentative D call: TRBD2 (6 bases). CDR1 is LNHDA and CDR2 is SQIVND in the germline V gene (reference sequence). The CDR3 is 15 amino acids. The germline V and J ends were trimmed by 5 bases and 0 bases, with 14 bases remaining between them. CDR3 loop: CASSQEGRASYEQYF. The CDR3 DNA is TGTGCCAGTAGTCAGGAGGGCCGAGCCTCCTACGAGCAGTACTTC.

This clone ranks as medium-sized. The J gene is TRBJ2-7, the V gene TRBV6-5; D perhaps matches TRBD2 (6 bases). The CDR3 covers 15 residues. V was cut by 6 bases and J by 1 base, with 16 bases left in between. Germline-derived CDR1 and CDR2 are MNHEY and SVGAGI. The CDR3 bases are TGTGCCAGCAGGGGGAGGAGTGGCGGATCCTACGAGCAGTACTTC. Its translation: CASRGRSGGSYEQYF.

The chain joins TRBV4-1 to TRBJ1-4; no definite D call. V lost 1 base and J 2 bases, leaving 8 bases between the germline ends. Germline V gene sequence: CDR1 MGHRA, CDR2 YSYEKL. The CDR3 runs 15 residues. CDR3 residues: CASSQGRATNEKLFF. The CDR3 DNA is TGCGCCAGCAGCCAAGGACGGGCTACTAATGAAAAACTGTTTTTT.